The clone carrying this TCR beta chain was counted between two and nine times. The antigen is not known. This specimen belongs to a study of T cells after yellow fever vaccination. Notes on the study in general: Abundant clonotypes (contaminants from the bulk population) could be present in FACS-sorted repertoires. A weaker secondary response peaked on day 5, the primary on day 15. Researchers noted that a small share of clonotypes showed up in both CD4 and CD8 compartments.

CDR1 and CDR2 (germline): SGHTA, FQGNSA. The CDR3 spans 15 residues. V was shortened by 4 bases and J by 4 bases, with 16 bases between the two germline ends. By 5'RACE template switching, TCR cDNA was produced, with a universal primer site and UMIs added in the process. TCRdb itself ran the 5' RACE reads through MiXCR, one entry per CDR3 protein. Of around 260,000 distinct CDR3 sequences in the sample, around 4.9% were seen once. Source: CD4+ T cells sorted from PBMCs, taken on the day of the yellow fever booster vaccination. This clonotype was obtained from a man aged 18-30 years who received the YFV17D yellow fever vaccine. The genes are TRBV7-2 and TRBJ1-1; D not resolved. The CDR3 sequence is CASSWIRKGRTEAFF. CDR3 coding DNA: TGTGCCAGCAGCTGGATACGGAAAGGGCGCACTGAAGCTTTCTTT.